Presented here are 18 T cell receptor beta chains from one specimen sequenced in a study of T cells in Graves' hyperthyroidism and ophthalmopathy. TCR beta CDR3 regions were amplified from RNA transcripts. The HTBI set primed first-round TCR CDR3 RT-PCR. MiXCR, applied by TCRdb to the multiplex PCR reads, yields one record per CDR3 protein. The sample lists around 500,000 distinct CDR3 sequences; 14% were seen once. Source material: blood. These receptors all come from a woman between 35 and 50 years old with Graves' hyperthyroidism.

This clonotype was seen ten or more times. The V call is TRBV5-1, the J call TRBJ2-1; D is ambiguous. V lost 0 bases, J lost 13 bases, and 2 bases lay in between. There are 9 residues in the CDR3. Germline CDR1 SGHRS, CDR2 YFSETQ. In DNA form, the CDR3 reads TGCGCCAGCAGCTTGGCACAGTTCTTC. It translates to CASSLAQFF.

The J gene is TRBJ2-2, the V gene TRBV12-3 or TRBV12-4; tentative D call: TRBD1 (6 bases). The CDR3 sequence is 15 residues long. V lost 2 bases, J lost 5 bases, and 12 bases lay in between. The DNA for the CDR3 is TGTGCCAGCAGTTTACCTAACAGGGTGACCGGGGAGCTGTTTTTT. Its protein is CASSLPNRVTGELFF.

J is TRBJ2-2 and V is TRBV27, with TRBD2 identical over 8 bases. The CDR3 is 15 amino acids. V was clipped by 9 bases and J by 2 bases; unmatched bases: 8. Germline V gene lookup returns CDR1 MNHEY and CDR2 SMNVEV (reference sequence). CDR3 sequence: CASRRLATNTGELFF. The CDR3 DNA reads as TGTGCCAGTCGTCGACTAGCGACCAACACCGGGGAGCTGTTTTTT.

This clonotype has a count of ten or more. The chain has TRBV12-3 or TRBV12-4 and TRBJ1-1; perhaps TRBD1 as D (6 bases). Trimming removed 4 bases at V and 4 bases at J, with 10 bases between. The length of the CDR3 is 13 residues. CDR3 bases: TGTGCCAGCAGTTCCAGGACAGTCACTGAAGCTTTCTTT. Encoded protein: CASSSRTVTEAFF.

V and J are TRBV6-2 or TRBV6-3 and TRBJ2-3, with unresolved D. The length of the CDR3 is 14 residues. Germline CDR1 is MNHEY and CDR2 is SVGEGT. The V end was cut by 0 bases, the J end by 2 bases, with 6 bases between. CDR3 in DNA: TGTGCCAGCAGTTACTCGCAGCTCACAGATACGCAGTATTTT. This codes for CASSYSQLTDTQYF.

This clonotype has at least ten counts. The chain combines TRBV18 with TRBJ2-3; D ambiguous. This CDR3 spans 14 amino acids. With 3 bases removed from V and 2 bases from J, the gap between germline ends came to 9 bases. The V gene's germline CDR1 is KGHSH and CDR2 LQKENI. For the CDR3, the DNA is TGTGCCAGCTCACCGAGAGCCGACACAGATACGCAGTATTTT. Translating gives CASSPRADTDTQYF.

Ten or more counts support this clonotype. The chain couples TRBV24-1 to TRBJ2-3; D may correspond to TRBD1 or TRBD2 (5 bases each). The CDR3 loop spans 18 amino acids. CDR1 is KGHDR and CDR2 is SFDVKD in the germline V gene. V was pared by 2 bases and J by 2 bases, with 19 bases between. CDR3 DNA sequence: TGTGCCACCAGTGATTCCAGGGAGTCAGGGTTCCTCACAGATACGCAGTATTTT. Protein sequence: CATSDSRESGFLTDTQYF.

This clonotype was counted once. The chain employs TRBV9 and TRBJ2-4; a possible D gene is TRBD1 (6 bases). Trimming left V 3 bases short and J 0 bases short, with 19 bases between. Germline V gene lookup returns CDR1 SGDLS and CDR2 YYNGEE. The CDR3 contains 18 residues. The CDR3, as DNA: TGTGCCAGCAGCGGGGGGTCAGGGGCTGGGGAAGCCAAAAACATTCAGTACTTC. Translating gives CASSGGSGAGEAKNIQYF.

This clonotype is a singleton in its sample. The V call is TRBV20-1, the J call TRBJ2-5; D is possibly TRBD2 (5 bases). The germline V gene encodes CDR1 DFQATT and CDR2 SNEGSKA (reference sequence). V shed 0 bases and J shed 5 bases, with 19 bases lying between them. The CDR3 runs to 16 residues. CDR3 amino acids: CSARDSSDPGWETQYF. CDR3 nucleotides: TGCAGTGCTAGAGATTCCTCAGACCCGGGATGGGAGACCCAGTACTTC.

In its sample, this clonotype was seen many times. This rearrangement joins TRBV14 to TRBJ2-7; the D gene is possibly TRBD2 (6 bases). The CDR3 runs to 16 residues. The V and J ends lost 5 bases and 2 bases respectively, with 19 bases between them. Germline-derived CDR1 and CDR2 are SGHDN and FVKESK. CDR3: CASSDSGGRLTYEQYF. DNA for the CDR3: TGTGCCAGCAGCGATTCCGGGGGTCGACTTACCTACGAGCAGTACTTC.

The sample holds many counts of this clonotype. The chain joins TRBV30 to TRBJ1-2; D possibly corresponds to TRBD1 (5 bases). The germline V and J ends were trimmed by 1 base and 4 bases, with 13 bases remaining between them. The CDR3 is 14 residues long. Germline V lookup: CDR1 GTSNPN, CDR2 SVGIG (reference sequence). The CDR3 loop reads CAWSDQGRAYGYTF. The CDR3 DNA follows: TGTGCCTGGAGTGATCAGGGCAGGGCCTATGGCTACACCTTC.

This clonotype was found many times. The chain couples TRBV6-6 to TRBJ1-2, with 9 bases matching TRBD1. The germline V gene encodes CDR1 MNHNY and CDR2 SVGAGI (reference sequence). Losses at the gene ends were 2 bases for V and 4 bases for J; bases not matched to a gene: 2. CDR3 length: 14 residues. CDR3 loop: CASSYEGQGYGYTF. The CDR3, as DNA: TGTGCCAGCAGTTACGAGGGACAGGGCTATGGCTACACCTTC.

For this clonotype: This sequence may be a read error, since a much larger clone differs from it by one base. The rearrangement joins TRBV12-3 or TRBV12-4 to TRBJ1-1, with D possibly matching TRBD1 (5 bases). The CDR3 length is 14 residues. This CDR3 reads CASSRKGLDPEASF. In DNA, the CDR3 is TGTGCCAGCAGTAGAAAGGGGCTGGACCCTGAAGCTTCCTTT.

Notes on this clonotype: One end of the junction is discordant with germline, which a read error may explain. The CDR3 DNA reads TGTGCCAGCAGCCCCGGGACAGGGGGCGACACCGGGGAGCTGCTTTTT. This gives the protein CASSPGTGGDTGELLF. The genes are TRBV28 and TRBJ2-2; 12 bases are a match to TRBD1. Germline-derived CDR1 and CDR2 are MDHEN and SYDVKM. This CDR3 is 16 amino acids long.

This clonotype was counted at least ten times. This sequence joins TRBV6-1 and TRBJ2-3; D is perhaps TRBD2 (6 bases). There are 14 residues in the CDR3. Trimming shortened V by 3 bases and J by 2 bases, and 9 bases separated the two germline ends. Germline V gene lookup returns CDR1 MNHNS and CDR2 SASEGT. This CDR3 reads CASSDGTFTDTQYF. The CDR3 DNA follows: TGTGCCAGCAGTGATGGGACTTTCACAGATACGCAGTATTTT.

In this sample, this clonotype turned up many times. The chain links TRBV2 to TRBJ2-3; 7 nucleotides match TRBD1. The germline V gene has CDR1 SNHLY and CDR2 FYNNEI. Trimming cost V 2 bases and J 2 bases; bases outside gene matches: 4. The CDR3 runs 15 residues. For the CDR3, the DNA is TGTGCCAGCAGTGAAATGGGGACAGCCACAGATACGCAGTATTTT. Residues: CASSEMGTATDTQYF.

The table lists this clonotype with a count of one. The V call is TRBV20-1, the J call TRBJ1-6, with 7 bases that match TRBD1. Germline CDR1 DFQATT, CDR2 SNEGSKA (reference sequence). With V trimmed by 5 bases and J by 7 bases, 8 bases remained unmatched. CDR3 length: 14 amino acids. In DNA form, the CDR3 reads TGCAGTGCTCCTATTGGGACAGTAAATTCACCCCTCCACTTT. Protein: CSAPIGTVNSPLHF.

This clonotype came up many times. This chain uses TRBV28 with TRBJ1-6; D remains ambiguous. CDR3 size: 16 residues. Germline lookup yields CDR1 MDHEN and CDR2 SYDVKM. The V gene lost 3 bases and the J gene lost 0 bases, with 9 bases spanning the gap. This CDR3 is CASSFVSSSYNSPLHF. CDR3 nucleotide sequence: TGTGCCAGCAGTTTTGTTTCCAGCTCCTATAATTCACCCCTCCACTTT.